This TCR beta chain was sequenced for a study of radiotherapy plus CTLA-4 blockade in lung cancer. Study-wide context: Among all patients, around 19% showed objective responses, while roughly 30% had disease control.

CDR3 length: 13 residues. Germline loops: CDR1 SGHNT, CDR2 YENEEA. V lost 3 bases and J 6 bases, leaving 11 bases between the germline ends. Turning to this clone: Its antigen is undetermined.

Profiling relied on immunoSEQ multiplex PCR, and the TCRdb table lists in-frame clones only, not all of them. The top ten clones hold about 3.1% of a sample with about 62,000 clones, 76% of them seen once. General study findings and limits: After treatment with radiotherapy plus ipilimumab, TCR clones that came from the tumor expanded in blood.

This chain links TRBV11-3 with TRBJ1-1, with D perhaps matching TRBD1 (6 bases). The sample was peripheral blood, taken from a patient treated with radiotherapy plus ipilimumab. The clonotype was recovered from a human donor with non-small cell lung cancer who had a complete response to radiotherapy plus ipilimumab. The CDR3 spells CASSFTGSSEAFF. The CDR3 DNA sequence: TGTGCCAGCAGCTTTACAGGGTCCTCTGAAGCTTTCTTT.